This T cell receptor beta chain was documented in a study of blood T cells in healthy people across ages (dated by TCRdb to about 2015). For the wider study: In model experiments, template switching captured roughly one uniquely barcoded TCR beta cDNA molecule for every two T cells. Two additional independent replicas of 1 million unique cDNA reads from the same blood draw were analyzed for two donors (one aged 18 to 30 and one aged 80 or older). Using deep sequencing normalized with unique cDNA molecular identifiers, the study measured how TCR beta repertoire diversity changes with age. The donors were divided into four age groups: young (average around 15 years), middle-aged (about 41), aged (roughly 66) and long-lived (82). To avoid experimental bias, donors of different ages were spread randomly across the sequencing lanes. The study at large found these results: Estimates of total diversity based on one million sequenced T cells were considered lower bounds and underestimates. Observed TCR beta diversity per million T cells fell roughly linearly with age, and a significant reduction was already apparent by age around 39. Compared with the aged group, the long-lived group had more naive CD4+ T cells, fewer expanded clones and increased TCR diversity, suggesting age selection. A strong correlation was found between observed TCR beta diversity and the percentage of naive T cells measured by flow cytometry. Because donor CMV infection status was unknown, age-related changes in expanded clonotypes were potentially confounded. Since profiling was done on bulk unsorted PBMCs, naive and antigen-experienced compartments could not be conclusively compared.

Including cysteine and phenylalanine, the CDR3 has 12 amino acids. CDR3 DNA only is kept here, 36 bases in frame from base 1. From the germline V gene (reference sequence), CDR1 is DFQATT and CDR2 is SNEGSKA. From V the trimming removes 5 bases and from J it removes 6 bases, while the gene matches leave 5 bases of the junction unaccounted for. Systemically healthy Caucasian individuals from Russia, 39 in total and aged about 6 to 100 years, were included as donors. Approximately 9.7 milliliters of peripheral blood were drawn from each donor into EDTA-treated Vacutainer tubes. Ficoll-Paque density-gradient centrifugation was used to isolate PBMCs, with at least 6.5 million per sample. Total RNA was extracted from PBMCs with Trizol reagent, with at least 6 micrograms obtained per sample. The percentages of naive CD45RAhigh/CD27high T cells were determined by flow cytometry on a PBMC aliquot from every donor.

Library preparation was by 5' RACE. The instrument was an Illumina HiSeq 2500. A second roughly 6 to 12 cycle PCR used a sample-barcoded 5' primer and a J-beta primer mix. Each TCR beta cDNA molecule received a unique molecular identifier from a template-switch 5' adaptor carrying 12 random nucleotides. Each sample yielded at least 3 million CDR3-containing paired-end reads. First-strand cDNA synthesis was performed from all RNA using the Mint cDNA synthesis kit, with priming by a TRBC-specific oligonucleotide. Following uracil-DNA glycosylase treatment, all cDNA underwent a first 18-cycle PCR with the universal primers M1SS and BC2_uni_R. The source study handled its data this way. Normalization of each sample was performed by random selection of 1 million high-quality reads, each carrying a distinct molecular identifier. Reads sharing molecular identifiers were discarded rather than binned into consensus sequences. MiTCR, with a Q25 quality threshold and the strictest error-elimination algorithm, was used for CDR3 identification, clonotype clustering and error correction. Lower-bound total TCR beta diversity was estimated with a nonparametric unseen species model using Euler transformation. TCRdb applied fastp at Q25 and MiXCR to the public reads, then kept only in-frame beta chains. All rows with the same CDR3 protein become a single entry with the most common DNA and genes. The V and J calls and clone size come from TCRdb's table, not from the authors' own analysis. This sample comprises about 1.4 million distinct CDR3 sequences, 59% of them detected only once. The ten biggest clones cover roughly 6.3% of the sample.

In the case of this clonotype: The antigen it recognizes is unknown. Base qualities are missing; no much larger clone stands one base away.

The rearrangement joined TRBV20-1 to TRBJ1-2, with 8 bases matching TRBD1. This sequence was found in a man between 18 and 35 years old in good health. Input material: blood. The CDR3 region has the sequence CSAPDREHGYTF. The sequenced DNA is TGCAGTGCTCCGGACAGGGAGCATGGCTACACCTTC.